This T cell receptor (beta chain) originates from a study of T cell responses to AZD1222 COVID-19 vaccine. Study observations and caveats: Only a handful of AZD1222 recipients, several in all, had baseline seropositivity. Repertoire samples came only from after the peak T cell response. At 160-218 and 743-854, vaccine-associated CD4 TCRs were dominant, and they spanned spike. Females made up more of the donors, who were largely white British, and clonal diversity may have come out too low.

Trimming took 1 base from V and 2 from J; bases not matched to a gene: 5. Germline V gene lookup returns CDR1 MGHDK and CDR2 SYGVNS. This CDR3 contains 16 residues. On this clone: Its antigen remains unidentified.

The data were produced by immunoSEQ multiplex PCR, yet TCRdb's version contains in-frame clones alone and is incomplete. The data show fewer than 200,000 clones, 85% to 95% seen once. The input for sequencing was peripheral blood, taken 28 days after the second dose of the MenACWY control vaccine. This rearrangement joins TRBV25-1 to TRBJ2-1; 7 bases are shared with TRBD1. The receptor was derived from an adult who received the MenACWY meningococcal vaccine as a control. The CDR3 sequence is CASSESTGSPYNEQFF. The CDR3 DNA is TGTGCCAGCAGTGAATCGACAGGGTCCCCCTACAATGAGCAGTTCTTC.